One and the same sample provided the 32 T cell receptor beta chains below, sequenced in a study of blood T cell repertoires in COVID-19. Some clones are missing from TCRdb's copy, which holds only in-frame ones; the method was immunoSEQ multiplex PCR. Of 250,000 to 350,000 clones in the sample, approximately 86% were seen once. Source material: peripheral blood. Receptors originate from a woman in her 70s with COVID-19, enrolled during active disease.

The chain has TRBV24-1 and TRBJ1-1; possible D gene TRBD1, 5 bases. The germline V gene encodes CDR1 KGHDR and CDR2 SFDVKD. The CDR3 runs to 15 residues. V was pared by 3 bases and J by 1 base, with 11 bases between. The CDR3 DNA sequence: TGTGCCACCAGTGATCCCACGGGGGGGAACACTGAAGCTTTCTTT. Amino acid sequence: CATSDPTGGNTEAFF.

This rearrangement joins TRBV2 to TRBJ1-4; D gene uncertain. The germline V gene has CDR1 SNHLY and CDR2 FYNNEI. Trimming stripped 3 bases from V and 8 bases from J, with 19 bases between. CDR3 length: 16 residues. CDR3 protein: CASSDAELARKEKLFF. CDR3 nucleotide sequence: TGTGCCAGCAGTGATGCGGAGTTAGCGCGAAAAGAAAAACTGTTTTTT.

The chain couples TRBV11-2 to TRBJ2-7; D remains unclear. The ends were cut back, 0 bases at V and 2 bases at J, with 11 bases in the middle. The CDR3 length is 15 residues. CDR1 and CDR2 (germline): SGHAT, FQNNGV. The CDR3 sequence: CASSLDQAGPYEQYF. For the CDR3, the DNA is TGTGCCAGCAGCTTAGATCAGGCAGGCCCCTACGAGCAGTACTTC.

This CDR3 reads CASSLWIRGKGGYTF. CDR3 DNA sequence: TGTGCCAGCAGCTTGTGGATTAGGGGCAAAGGTGGCTACACCTTC. This chain links TRBV5-8 with TRBJ1-2; weak D call: TRBD1 (5 bases). Per germline, CDR1 SGHTS and CDR2 YDEGEE. This CDR3 contains 15 residues. Trimming left V 1 base short and J 7 bases short, with 17 bases between. Full variable domain (missing parts from reference TRBV5-8 and TRBJ1-2): EAGVTQSPTHLIKTRGQQATLRCSPISGHTSVYWYQQALGLGLQFLLWYDEGEERNRGNFPPRFSGRQFPNYSSELNVNALELEDSALYLCASSLWIRGKGGYTFGSGTRLTVV.

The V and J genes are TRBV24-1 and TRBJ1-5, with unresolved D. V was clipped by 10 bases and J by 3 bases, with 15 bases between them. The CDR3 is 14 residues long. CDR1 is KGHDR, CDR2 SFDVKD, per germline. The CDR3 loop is CATSQPGVNQPQHF. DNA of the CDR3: TGTGCCACGAGTCAGCCTGGAGTCAATCAGCCCCAGCATTTT.

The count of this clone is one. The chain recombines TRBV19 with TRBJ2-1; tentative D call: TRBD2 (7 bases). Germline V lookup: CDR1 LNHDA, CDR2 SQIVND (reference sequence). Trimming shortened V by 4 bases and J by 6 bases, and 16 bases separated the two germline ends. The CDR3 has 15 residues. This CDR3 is CASSNPGGFVNEQFF. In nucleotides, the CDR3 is TGTGCCAGTAGTAATCCGGGGGGCTTCGTCAATGAGCAGTTCTTC.

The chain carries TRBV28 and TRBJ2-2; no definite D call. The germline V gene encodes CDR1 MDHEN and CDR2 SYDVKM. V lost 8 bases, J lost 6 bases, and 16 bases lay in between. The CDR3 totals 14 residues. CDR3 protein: CASRMSTRSGELFF. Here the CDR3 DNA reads TGTGCCAGCCGAATGAGTACTCGATCCGGGGAGCTGTTTTTT.

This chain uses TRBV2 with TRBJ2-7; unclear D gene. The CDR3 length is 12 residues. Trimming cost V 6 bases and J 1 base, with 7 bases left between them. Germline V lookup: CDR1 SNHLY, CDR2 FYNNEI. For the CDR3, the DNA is TGTGCCAGCAGACAGCCATCCTACGAGCAGTACTTC. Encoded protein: CASRQPSYEQYF.

The CDR3 spells CASSSGQGQNQPQHF. CDR3 in DNA: TGTGCCAGCAGCTCCGGACAGGGTCAAAATCAGCCCCAGCATTTT. The chain joins TRBV7-6 to TRBJ1-5; 8 bases agree with TRBD1. The CDR3 totals 15 residues. The trim removed 4 bases at V and 4 bases at J, leaving 6 bases unmatched. The germline CDR1 and CDR2 sequences are SGHVS and FNYEAQ. Variable domain in full (rest from reference TRBV7-6 and TRBJ1-5): GAGVSQSPRYKVTKRGQDVALRCDPISGHVSLYWYRQALGQGPEFLTYFNYEAQQDKSGLPNDRFSAERPEGSISTLTIQRTEQRDSAMYRCASSSGQGQNQPQHFGDGTRLSIL.

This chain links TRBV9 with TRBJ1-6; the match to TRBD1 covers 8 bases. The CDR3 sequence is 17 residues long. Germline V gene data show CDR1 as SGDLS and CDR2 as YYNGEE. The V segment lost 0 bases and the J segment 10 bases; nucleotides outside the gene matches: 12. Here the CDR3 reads CASSVEGGRGRNSPLHF. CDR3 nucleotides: TGTGCCAGCAGCGTAGAAGGGGGCAGGGGGCGAAACTCACCCCTCCACTTT.

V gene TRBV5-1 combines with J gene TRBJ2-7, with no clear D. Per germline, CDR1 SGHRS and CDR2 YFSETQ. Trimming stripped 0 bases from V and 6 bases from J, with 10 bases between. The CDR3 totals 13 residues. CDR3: CASSLGGNIEQYF. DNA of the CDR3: TGCGCCAGCAGCTTGGGCGGTAACATCGAGCAGTACTTC. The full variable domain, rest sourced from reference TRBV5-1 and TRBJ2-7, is KAGVTQTPRYLIKTRGQQVTLSCSPISGHRSVSWYQQTPGQGLQFLFEYFSETQRNKGNFPGRFSGRQFSNSRSEMNVSTLELGDSALYLCASSLGGNIEQYFGPGTRLTVT.

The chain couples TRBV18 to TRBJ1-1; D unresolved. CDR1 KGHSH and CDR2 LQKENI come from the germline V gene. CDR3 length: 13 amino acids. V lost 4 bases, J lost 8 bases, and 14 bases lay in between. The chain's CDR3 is CASSLGFREEAFF. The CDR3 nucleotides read TGTGCCAGCTCACTGGGGTTTAGGGAGGAAGCTTTCTTT. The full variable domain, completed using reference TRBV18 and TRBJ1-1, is NAGVMQNPRHLVRRRGQEARLRCSPMKGHSHVYWYRQLPEEGLKFMVYLQKENIIDESGMPKERFSAEFPKEGPSILRIQQVVRGDSAAYFCASSLGFREEAFFGQGTRLTVV.

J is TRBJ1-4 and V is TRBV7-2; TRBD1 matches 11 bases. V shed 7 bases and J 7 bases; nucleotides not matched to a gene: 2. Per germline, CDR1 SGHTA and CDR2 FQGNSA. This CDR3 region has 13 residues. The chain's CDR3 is CASTGQGGEKLFF. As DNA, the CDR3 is TGTGCCAGCACGGGACAGGGGGGTGAAAAACTGTTTTTT.

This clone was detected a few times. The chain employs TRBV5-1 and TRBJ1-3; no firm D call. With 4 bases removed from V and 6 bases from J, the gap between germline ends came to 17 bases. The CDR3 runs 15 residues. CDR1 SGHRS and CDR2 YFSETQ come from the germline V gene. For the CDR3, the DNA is TGCGCCAGCAGCCCCAGCGGAGACCATTCAAACACCATATATTTT. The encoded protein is CASSPSGDHSNTIYF.

The CDR3 DNA sequence: TGCAGCGTCCTGGACAGCTATAGCAATCAGCCCCAGCATTTT. Its protein is CSVLDSYSNQPQHF. This chain links TRBV29-1 with TRBJ1-5; D is possibly TRBD1 (6 bases). This CDR3 region has 14 residues. Trimming shortened V by 6 bases and J by 0 bases, and 12 bases separated the two germline ends. The V gene's germline CDR1 is SQVTM and CDR2 ANQGSEA.

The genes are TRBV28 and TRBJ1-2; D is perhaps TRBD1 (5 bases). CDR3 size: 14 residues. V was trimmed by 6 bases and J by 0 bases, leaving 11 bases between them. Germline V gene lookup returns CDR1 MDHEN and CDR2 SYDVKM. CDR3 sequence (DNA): TGTGCCAGCAGCAAGCTAGGGGCTAACTATGGCTACACCTTC. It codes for CASSKLGANYGYTF.

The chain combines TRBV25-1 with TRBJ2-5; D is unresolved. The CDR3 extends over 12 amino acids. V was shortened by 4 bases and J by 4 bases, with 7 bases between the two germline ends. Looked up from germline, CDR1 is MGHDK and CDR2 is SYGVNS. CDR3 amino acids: CASSGSGETQYF. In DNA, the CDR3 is TGTGCCAGCAGTGGGAGTGGAGAGACCCAGTACTTC.

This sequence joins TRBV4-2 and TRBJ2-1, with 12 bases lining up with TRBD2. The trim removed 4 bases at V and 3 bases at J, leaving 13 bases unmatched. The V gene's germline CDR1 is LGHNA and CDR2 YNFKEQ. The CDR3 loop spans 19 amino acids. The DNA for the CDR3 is TGTGCCAGCAGCCTCCCGGGGCTAGCGGGGGGGTCAAACTACAATGAGCAGTTCTTC. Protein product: CASSLPGLAGGSNYNEQFF.

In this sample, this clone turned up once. For the CDR3, the DNA is TGTGCCAGCAGCTTACAGGCTAATTCACCCCTCCACTTT. It is translated as CASSLQANSPLHF. This chain connects TRBV7-2 to TRBJ1-6, with D uncertain. Trimming shortened V by 2 bases and J by 6 bases, and 5 bases separated the two germline ends. CDR1 and CDR2 from the germline V gene are SGHTA and FQGNSA. The CDR3 consists of 13 residues.

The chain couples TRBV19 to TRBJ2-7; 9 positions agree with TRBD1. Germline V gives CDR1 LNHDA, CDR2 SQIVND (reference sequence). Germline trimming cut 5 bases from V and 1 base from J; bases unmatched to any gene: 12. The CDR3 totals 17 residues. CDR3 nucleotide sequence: TGTGCCAGTAGTCTGAGACTTCCGGGACAGGGTTCCTACGAGCAGTACTTC. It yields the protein CASSLRLPGQGSYEQYF.

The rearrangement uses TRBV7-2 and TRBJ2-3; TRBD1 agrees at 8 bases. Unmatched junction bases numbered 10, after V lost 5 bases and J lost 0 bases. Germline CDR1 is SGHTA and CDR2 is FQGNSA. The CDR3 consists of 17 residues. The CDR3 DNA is TGTGCCAGCAGCCCGACAGGGGCCCTGTATAGCACAGATACGCAGTATTTT. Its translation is CASSPTGALYSTDTQYF.

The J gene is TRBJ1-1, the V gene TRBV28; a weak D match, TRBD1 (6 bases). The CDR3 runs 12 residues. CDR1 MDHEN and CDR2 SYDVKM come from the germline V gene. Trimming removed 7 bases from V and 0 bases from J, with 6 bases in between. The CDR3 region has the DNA TGTGCCAGCAAGGGGGTGAACACTGAAGCTTTCTTT. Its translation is CASKGVNTEAFF.

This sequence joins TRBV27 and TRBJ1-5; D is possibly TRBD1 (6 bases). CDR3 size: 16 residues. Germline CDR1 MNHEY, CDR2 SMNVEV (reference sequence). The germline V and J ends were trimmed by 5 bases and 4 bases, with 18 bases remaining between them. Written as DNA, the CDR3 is TGTGCCAGCAGTCCCCCGCAAGGGGGTCTAAATCAGCCCCAGCATTTT. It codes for CASSPPQGGLNQPQHF.

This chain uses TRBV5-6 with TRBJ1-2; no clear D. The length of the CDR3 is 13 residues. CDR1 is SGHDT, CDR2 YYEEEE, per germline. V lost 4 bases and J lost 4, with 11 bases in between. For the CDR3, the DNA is TGTGCCAGCAGCCGCGGACTCAGCTATGGCTACACCTTC. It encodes CASSRGLSYGYTF.

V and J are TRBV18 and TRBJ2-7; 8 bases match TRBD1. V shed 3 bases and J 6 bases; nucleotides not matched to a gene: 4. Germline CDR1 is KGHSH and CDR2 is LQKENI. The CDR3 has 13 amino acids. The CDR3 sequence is CASSPTDRGEQYF. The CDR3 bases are TGTGCCAGCTCACCGACCGACAGGGGCGAGCAGTACTTC.

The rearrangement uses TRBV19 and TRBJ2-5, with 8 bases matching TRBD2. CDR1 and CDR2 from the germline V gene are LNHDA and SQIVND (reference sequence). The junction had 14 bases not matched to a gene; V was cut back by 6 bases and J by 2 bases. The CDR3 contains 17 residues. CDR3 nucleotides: TGTGCCAGTAGCCACCCGGGGGGGGGCCCGGCACAAGAGACCCAGTACTTC. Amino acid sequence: CASSHPGGGPAQETQYF.

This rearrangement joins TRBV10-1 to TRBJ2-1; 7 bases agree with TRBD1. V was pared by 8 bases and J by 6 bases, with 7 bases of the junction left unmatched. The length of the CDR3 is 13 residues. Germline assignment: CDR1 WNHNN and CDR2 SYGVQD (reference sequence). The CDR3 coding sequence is TGCGCCAGCCAGGGAGACAGGGTCAATGAGCAGTTCTTC. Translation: CASQGDRVNEQFF.

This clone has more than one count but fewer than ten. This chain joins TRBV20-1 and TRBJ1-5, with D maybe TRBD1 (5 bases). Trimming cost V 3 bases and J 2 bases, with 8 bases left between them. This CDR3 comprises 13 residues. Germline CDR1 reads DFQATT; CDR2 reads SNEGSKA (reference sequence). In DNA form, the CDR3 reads TGCAGTGCTAGTGGGGGGGGCAATCAGCCCCAGCATTTT. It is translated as CSASGGGNQPQHF.

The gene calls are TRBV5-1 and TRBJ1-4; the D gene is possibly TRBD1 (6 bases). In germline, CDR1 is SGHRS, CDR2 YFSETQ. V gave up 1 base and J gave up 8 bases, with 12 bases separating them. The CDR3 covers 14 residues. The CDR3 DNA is TGCGCCAGCAGCTTGAGCAGGGGAGGGGAAAAACTGTTTTTT. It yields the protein CASSLSRGGEKLFF.

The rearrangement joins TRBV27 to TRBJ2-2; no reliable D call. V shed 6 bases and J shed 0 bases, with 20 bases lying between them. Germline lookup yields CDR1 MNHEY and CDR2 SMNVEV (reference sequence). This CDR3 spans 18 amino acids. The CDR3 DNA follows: TGTGCCAGCAGCCGGTATCTCCTAGGATTTGCGAACACCGGGGAGCTGTTTTTT. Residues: CASSRYLLGFANTGELFF.

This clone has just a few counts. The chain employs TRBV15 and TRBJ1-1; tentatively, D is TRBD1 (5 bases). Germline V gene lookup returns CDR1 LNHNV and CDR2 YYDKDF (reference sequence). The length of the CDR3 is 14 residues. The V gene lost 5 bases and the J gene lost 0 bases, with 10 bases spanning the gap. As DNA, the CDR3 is TGTGCCACCAGCGGGGGGGATATGAACACTGAAGCTTTCTTT. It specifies CATSGGDMNTEAFF. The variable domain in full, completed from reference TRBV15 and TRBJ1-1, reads DAMVIQNPRYQVTQFGKPVTLSCSQTLNHNVMYWYQQKSSQAPKLLFHYYDKDFNNEADTPDNFQSRRPNTSFCFLDIRSPGLGDTAMYLCATSGGDMNTEAFFGQGTRLTVV.

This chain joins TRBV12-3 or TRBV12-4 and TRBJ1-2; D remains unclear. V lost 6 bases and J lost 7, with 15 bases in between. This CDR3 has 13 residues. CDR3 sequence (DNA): TGTGCCAGCAGAACGGGATCGATGGGTGGCTACACCTTC. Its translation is CASRTGSMGGYTF.